The 32 T cell receptor beta chains below were found in one sample sequenced in a study of cytomegalovirus exposure and HLA in healthy donors. PCR was performed using 60 Vbeta and 13 Jbeta primers. This table comes from immunoSEQ multiplex PCR, and its TCRdb copy is limited to in-frame clones, with some not included. The data show approximately 190,000 clones, around 75% seen once. The source material was PBMCs. These receptor sequences come from a man aged 40-50 years in good health and CMV-seropositive.

This clone was seen a few times. The rearrangement links TRBV7-9 to TRBJ1-2; D uncertain. CDR3 length equals 11 residues. CDR1 is SEHNR and CDR2 is FQNEAQ in the germline V gene (reference sequence). V was clipped by 7 bases and J by 4 bases, with 7 bases between them. CDR3 protein: CASTDFYGYTF. CDR3 in DNA: TGTGCCAGCACAGATTTCTATGGCTACACCTTC.

This chain joins TRBV10-1 and TRBJ2-7; perhaps TRBD2 as D (5 bases). CDR3 size: 16 residues. V lost 2 bases, J lost 1 base, and 15 bases lay in between. The germline CDR1 and CDR2 sequences are WNHNN and SYGVQD (reference sequence). The CDR3 is CASSEVPGNPSYEQYF. Written as DNA, the CDR3 is TGCGCCAGCAGTGAGGTACCGGGAAACCCTTCCTACGAGCAGTACTTC.

The V and J genes are TRBV18 and TRBJ2-2; tentative D call: TRBD2 (6 bases). V gave up 4 bases and J gave up 3 bases, with 12 bases separating them. The V gene's germline CDR1 is KGHSH and CDR2 LQKENI. CDR3 length equals 15 residues. CDR3 nucleotide sequence: TGTGCCAGCTCACAGGGAGGATCGCACACCGGGGAGCTGTTTTTT. Protein product: CASSQGGSHTGELFF.

The chain couples TRBV5-4 to TRBJ1-2; possibly TRBD1 for D (6 bases). The V end was cut by 4 bases, the J end by 1 base, with 17 bases between. CDR3 length equals 16 residues. Per germline, CDR1 SGHNT and CDR2 YYREEE (reference sequence). In nucleotides, the CDR3 is TGTGCCAGCAGCCCCCCCACAGGGTACGGTAACTATGGCTACACCTTC. Its protein is CASSPPTGYGNYGYTF.

The V gene is TRBV5-4, the J gene TRBJ1-4; D possibly corresponds to TRBD1 (5 bases). Trimming took 4 bases from V and 0 from J, leaving 7 bases between them. CDR1 and CDR2 (germline): SGHNT, YYREEE (reference sequence). The CDR3 contains 14 residues. The CDR3 loop is CASSEGATNEKLFF. In DNA form, the CDR3 reads TGTGCCAGCAGCGAAGGGGCAACTAATGAAAAACTGTTTTTT.

On this clone: The sample holds other DNA sequences that translate to the same CDR3. The rearrangement joins TRBV28 to TRBJ2-1, with TRBD2 as a possible D gene (6 bases). The CDR3 length is 12 residues. Between the trimmed V and J ends, which lost 2 bases and 8 bases, there was a span of 7 bases. Germline V lookup: CDR1 MDHEN, CDR2 SYDVKM. This CDR3 is CASSLRGYEQFF. CDR3 coding DNA: TGTGCCAGCAGTTTACGGGGGTATGAGCAGTTCTTC.

The chain couples TRBV5-6 to TRBJ1-3; D remains ambiguous. V was clipped by 2 bases and J by 4 bases, with 7 bases between them. The CDR3 contains 13 residues. Per germline, CDR1 SGHDT and CDR2 YYEEEE. Here the CDR3 DNA reads TGTGCCAGCAGCTTTGGTCAGGGAAACACCATATATTTT. As protein: CASSFGQGNTIYF.

This clone showed up just once. The chain has TRBV27 and TRBJ1-5; maybe TRBD1 (5 bases). This CDR3 is built from 14 residues. The V and J ends lost 6 bases and 4 bases respectively, with 13 bases between them. Germline V gene data show CDR1 as MNHEY and CDR2 as SMNVEV (reference sequence). The CDR3 region is CASRGGLGNQPQHF. In nucleotides, the CDR3 is TGTGCCAGCAGGGGGGGACTGGGGAATCAGCCCCAGCATTTT.

This chain joins TRBV4-3 and TRBJ2-3, with 9 bases identical to TRBD2. Germline-derived CDR1 and CDR2 are LGHNA and YSLEER. This CDR3 region has 16 residues. Unmatched junction bases numbered 5, after V lost 2 bases and J lost 2 bases. The CDR3 reads CASSQYAGGPTDTQYF. CDR3 nucleotides: TGCGCCAGCAGCCAATATGCGGGGGGGCCCACAGATACGCAGTATTTT.

This chain connects TRBV25-1 to TRBJ1-4; tentative D call: TRBD1 (5 bases). This CDR3 region has 16 residues. Trimming stripped 8 bases from V and 1 base from J, with 17 bases between. CDR1 is MGHDK and CDR2 is SYGVNS in the germline V gene. The CDR3 sequence: CASGEVGRGTNEKLFF. The DNA for the CDR3 is TGTGCCAGCGGCGAGGTGGGAAGGGGAACTAATGAAAAACTGTTTTTT.

The rearrangement joins TRBV4-1 to TRBJ1-2; the D is unclear. V was pared by 0 bases and J by 2 bases, with 10 bases between. CDR3 length: 15 amino acids. Germline V lookup: CDR1 MGHRA, CDR2 YSYEKL. The CDR3 region has the DNA TGCGCCAGCAGCCAAGATCGGGGTGGAAACTATGGCTACACCTTC. This encodes CASSQDRGGNYGYTF.

V usage is TRBV5-4 and J usage is TRBJ1-4; D is uncertain. CDR1 is SGHNT, CDR2 YYREEE, per germline (reference sequence). Trimming left V 4 bases short and J 7 bases short, with 20 bases between. The CDR3 is 16 amino acids. The CDR3 DNA reads as TGTGCCAGCAGCCCGCGGGCCGGACCTGAGGTTGAAAAACTGTTTTTT. It translates to CASSPRAGPEVEKLFF.

The chain combines TRBV14 with TRBJ1-1; D possibly corresponds to TRBD1 (6 bases). Germline V lookup: CDR1 SGHDN, CDR2 FVKESK. The CDR3 loop spans 15 amino acids. Trimming removed 5 bases at V and 0 bases at J, with 13 bases between. For the CDR3, the DNA is TGTGCCAGCAGCATACGCACAGGGTTGAACACTGAAGCTTTCTTT. Translation gives CASSIRTGLNTEAFF.

The genes are TRBV4-3 and TRBJ2-3; D is perhaps TRBD2 (5 bases). The length of the CDR3 is 14 residues. With 1 base removed from V and 8 bases from J, the gap between germline ends came to 13 bases. Germline CDR1 LGHNA, CDR2 YSLEER. The CDR3 region has the DNA TGCGCCAGCAGCCAAGGGGGAACGGCGGGTACGCAGTATTTT. This sequence encodes CASSQGGTAGTQYF.

This clone was picked up one time. The chain employs TRBV13 and TRBJ2-5; 8 bases are shared with TRBD2. There are 15 residues in the CDR3. V trimming: 4 bases; J trimming: 5 bases; junction bases outside the gene matches: 9. Germline CDR1 reads PRHDT; CDR2 reads FYEKMQ (reference sequence). The CDR3: CASSYGLAAAETQYF. The CDR3 coding sequence is TGTGCCAGCAGCTACGGACTAGCCGCCGCCGAGACCCAGTACTTC.

The rearrangement links TRBV10-3 to TRBJ2-3; the match to TRBD2 covers 11 bases. The V and J ends lost 8 bases and 0 bases, in that order; junction bases with no gene match: 13. This CDR3 is 18 amino acids long. CDR1 and CDR2 from the germline V gene are ENHRY and SYGVKD. CDR3 bases: TGTGCCATCCGAGGGGGACTAGCGGACCTTTCTAGCACAGATACGCAGTATTTT. Residues: CAIRGGLADLSSTDTQYF.

The chain is built from TRBV6-4 and TRBJ2-3; possible D gene TRBD2, 6 bases. CDR1 and CDR2 from the germline V gene are MRHNA and SNTAGT. V dropped 4 bases and J dropped 0 bases, with 11 bases sitting between them. CDR3 length equals 15 residues. The CDR3 nucleotides read TGTGCCAGCAGTGGGGGACTCTCAAGCACAGATACGCAGTATTTT. Its translation: CASSGGLSSTDTQYF.

About this clone: In this CDR3 the conserved last residue, phenylalanine or tryptophan, is missing, so a read error is likely. CDR3 in amino acids: CASSLDTTNYGYTL. The CDR3 DNA sequence: TGCGCCAGCAGCTTGGACACAACTAACTATGGCTACACCCTC. This chain links TRBV5-1 with TRBJ1-2, with unresolved D. CDR1 SGHRS and CDR2 YFSETQ come from the germline V gene. V was shortened by 0 bases and J by 0 bases, with 6 bases between the two germline ends. This CDR3 comprises 14 residues.

The chain has TRBV2 and TRBJ1-4; 7 bases map to TRBD1. Germline V CDR1 and CDR2: SNHLY, FYNNEI. The J segment lost 7 bases and the V segment lost 7 bases, leaving 9 bases of the junction unmatched. The CDR3 is 14 residues long. CDR3 residues: CASKAQGVGEKLFF. The CDR3, as DNA: TGTGCCAGCAAGGCGCAGGGGGTAGGTGAAAAACTGTTTTTT.

J is TRBJ2-4 and V is TRBV7-3, with D possibly being TRBD1 (5 bases). Germline V gives CDR1 SGHTA, CDR2 FQGTGA. V shed 5 bases and J shed 6 bases, with 14 bases lying between them. The length of the CDR3 is 14 residues. As DNA, the CDR3 is TGTGCCAGCAGCCCAGGATGGCAGGGAAACATTCAGTACTTC. Protein: CASSPGWQGNIQYF.

The chain combines TRBV25-1 with TRBJ1-1, with a possible D match to TRBD1 (5 bases). Per the germline V gene, CDR1 is MGHDK and CDR2 is SYGVNS. V lost 2 bases to trimming and J lost 4 bases, with 11 bases between them. This CDR3 spans 14 amino acids. The CDR3 region is CASSESWGGTEAFF. In DNA, the CDR3 is TGTGCCAGCAGTGAAAGCTGGGGGGGCACTGAAGCTTTCTTT. The full variable domain, its missing parts supplied by reference TRBV25-1 and TRBJ1-1, is EADIYQTPRYLVIGTGKKITLECSQTMGHDKMYWYQQDPGMELHLIHYSYGVNSTEKGDLSSESTVSRIRTEHFPLTLESARPSHTSQYLCASSESWGGTEAFFGQGTRLTVV.

The chain uses TRBV12-5 and TRBJ2-2; tentative D call: TRBD2 (6 bases). Germline values: CDR1 LGHNT, CDR2 FRNRAP. This CDR3 has 15 residues. The V end was cut by 0 bases, the J end by 1 base, with 6 bases between. The CDR3 protein is CASGLVSGNTGELFF. In DNA, the CDR3 is TGTGCTAGTGGTTTGGTTAGCGGGAACACCGGGGAGCTGTTTTTT.

Only a few counts were recorded for this clone. V gene TRBV7-9 combines with J gene TRBJ2-2, with 7 bases matching TRBD1. V shed 4 bases and J 2 bases; nucleotides not matched to a gene: 4. The CDR3 extends over 15 amino acids. The germline V gene encodes CDR1 SEHNR and CDR2 FQNEAQ (reference sequence). The CDR3 protein is CASSSTGLNTGELFF. CDR3 nucleotides: TGTGCCAGCAGCTCGACAGGGCTAAACACCGGGGAGCTGTTTTTT.

As for this clone: Other DNA sequences in the same sample also yield this CDR3. V gene TRBV9 combines with J gene TRBJ2-5, with 10 nucleotides matching TRBD2. Trimming took 2 bases from V and 5 from J; bases not matched to a gene: 6. Germline V gene lookup returns CDR1 SGDLS and CDR2 YYNGEE. The CDR3 covers 15 residues. The CDR3 protein is CASSVEAGGPETQYF. The CDR3 DNA follows: TGTGCCAGCAGCGTCGAAGCGGGGGGGCCTGAGACCCAGTACTTC.

The chain is built from TRBV19 and TRBJ1-5; D gene ambiguous. The CDR3 covers 13 residues. Germline lookup yields CDR1 LNHDA and CDR2 SQIVND (reference sequence). The V end lost 9 bases, the J end lost 5 bases, and 14 bases lay between the germline ends. DNA of the CDR3: TGTGCCAGCGCCGTACGCGGGGATCAGCCCCAGCATTTT. This translates into CASAVRGDQPQHF.

The chain is built from TRBV15 and TRBJ2-3; D is possibly TRBD2 (5 bases). The CDR3 runs 16 residues. The germline gives CDR1 LNHNV, CDR2 YYDKDF (reference sequence). The ends were cut back, 1 base at V and 1 base at J, with 12 bases in the middle. As DNA, the CDR3 is TGTGCCACCAGCAGAGGTGAGGGAGACGGCACAGATACGCAGTATTTT. The encoded protein is CATSRGEGDGTDTQYF.

The chain joins TRBV30 to TRBJ2-3, with D possibly TRBD2 on 5 matching bases. V lost 3 bases, J lost 4 bases, and 14 bases lay in between. Germline-derived CDR1 and CDR2 are GTSNPN and SVGIG (reference sequence). CDR3 length equals 14 residues. The chain's CDR3 is CAWSWLAPADTQYF. The CDR3 DNA follows: TGTGCCTGGAGCTGGCTAGCCCCCGCAGATACGCAGTATTTT.

The V and J genes are TRBV29-1 and TRBJ2-2; TRBD1 aligns across 8 bases. V dropped 0 bases and J dropped 6; count of bases not matched to a gene: 12. The CDR3 is 17 residues long. Germline CDR1 is SQVTM and CDR2 is ANQGSEA. CDR3 sequence reads: CSVEDLRQGRTPGELFF. CDR3 DNA sequence: TGCAGCGTTGAAGATCTCCGACAGGGGAGGACACCCGGGGAGCTGTTTTTT.

The chain is built from TRBV7-8 and TRBJ2-1, with 7 nucleotides matching TRBD1. The V gene end was trimmed by 4 bases and the J gene end by 5 bases; junction bases not matched to a gene: 8. Germline V gene data show CDR1 as SGHVS and CDR2 as FQNEAQ. The CDR3 consists of 15 residues. CDR3: CASSWGQISNNEQFF. The CDR3 bases are TGTGCCAGCAGCTGGGGACAGATAAGCAACAATGAGCAGTTCTTC.

This clone was detected only a few times. The V call is TRBV7-2, the J call TRBJ1-4, with 7 nucleotides matching TRBD1. The germline V gene encodes CDR1 SGHTA and CDR2 FQGNSA. V shed 5 bases, J shed 7 bases, and the junction held 10 bases outside the gene matches. This CDR3 is 15 amino acids long. CDR3 loop: CASSQRGGRGEKLFF. CDR3 in DNA: TGTGCCAGCAGCCAAAGAGGGGGCCGGGGTGAAAAACTGTTTTTT.

The rearrangement joins TRBV7-2 to TRBJ2-7; maybe TRBD2 (7 bases). The CDR3 has 15 amino acids. V lost 0 bases to trimming and J lost 7 bases, with 16 bases between them. The germline V gene encodes CDR1 SGHTA and CDR2 FQGNSA. The CDR3 bases are TGTGCCAGCAGCTTAGCGAACGGGGGGCAGCGGGAGCAGTACTTC. Its protein product is CASSLANGGQREQYF.

This clone has only a few counts. The chain carries TRBV18 and TRBJ1-4; 8 positions match TRBD1. The CDR3 runs to 16 residues. V dropped 3 bases and J dropped 3; count of bases not matched to a gene: 6. CDR1 and CDR2 from the germline V gene are KGHSH and LQKENI. CDR3 in amino acids: CASSPYGQGANEKLFF. DNA of the CDR3: TGTGCCAGCTCACCTTACGGACAGGGTGCTAATGAAAAACTGTTTTTT.